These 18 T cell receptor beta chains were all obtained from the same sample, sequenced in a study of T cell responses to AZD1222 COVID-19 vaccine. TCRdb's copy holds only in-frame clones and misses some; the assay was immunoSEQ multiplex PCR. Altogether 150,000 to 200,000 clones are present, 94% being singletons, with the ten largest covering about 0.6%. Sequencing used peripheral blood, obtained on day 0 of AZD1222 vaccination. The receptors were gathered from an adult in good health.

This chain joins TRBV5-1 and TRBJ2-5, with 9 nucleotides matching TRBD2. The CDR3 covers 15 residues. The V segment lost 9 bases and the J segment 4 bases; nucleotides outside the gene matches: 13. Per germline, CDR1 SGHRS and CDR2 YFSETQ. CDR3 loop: CATQLAGVGGETQYF. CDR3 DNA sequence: TGCGCCACCCAATTAGCGGGAGTCGGGGGAGAGACCCAGTACTTC.

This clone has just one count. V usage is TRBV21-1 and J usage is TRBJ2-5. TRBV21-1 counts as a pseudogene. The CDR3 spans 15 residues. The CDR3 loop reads CASSTEPPDPETQYF. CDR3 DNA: TGTGCCAGCAGCACGGAACCACCTGATCCAGAGACCCAGTACTTC.

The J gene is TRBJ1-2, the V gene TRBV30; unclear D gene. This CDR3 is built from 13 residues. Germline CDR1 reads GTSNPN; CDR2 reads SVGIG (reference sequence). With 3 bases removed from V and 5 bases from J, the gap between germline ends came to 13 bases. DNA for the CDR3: TGTGCCTGGAGCTCGAGGGAGTCATATGGCTACACCTTC. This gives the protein CAWSSRESYGYTF.

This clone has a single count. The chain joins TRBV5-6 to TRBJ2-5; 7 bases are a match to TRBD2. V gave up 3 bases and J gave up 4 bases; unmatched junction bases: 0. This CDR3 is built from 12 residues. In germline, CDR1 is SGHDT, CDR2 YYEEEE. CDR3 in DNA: TGTGCCAGCAGCTGGGGGGGAGAGACCCAGTACTTC. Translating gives CASSWGGETQYF.

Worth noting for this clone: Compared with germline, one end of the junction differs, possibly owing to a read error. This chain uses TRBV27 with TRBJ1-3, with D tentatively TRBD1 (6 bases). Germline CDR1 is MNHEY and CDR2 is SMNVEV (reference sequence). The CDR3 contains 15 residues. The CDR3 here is CASRASWGQGSTIYF. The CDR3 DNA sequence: TGTGCCAGCAGGGCCTCTTGGGGGCAAGGAAGCACCATATATTTT.

The CDR3 DNA reads as TGTGCCAGCATTCATAGTCAGGGTTATGGCTACACCTTC. It codes for CASIHSQGYGYTF. J is TRBJ1-2 and V is TRBV12-3 or TRBV12-4; weak D call: TRBD1 (5 bases). The V and J ends lost 7 bases and 5 bases respectively, with 14 bases between them. The CDR3 has 13 amino acids.

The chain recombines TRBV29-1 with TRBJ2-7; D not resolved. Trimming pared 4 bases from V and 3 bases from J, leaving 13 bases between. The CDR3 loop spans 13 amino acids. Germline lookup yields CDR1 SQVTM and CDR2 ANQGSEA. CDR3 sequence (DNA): TGCAGCGTTGGGGATAGCAGACACTACGAGCAGTACTTC. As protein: CSVGDSRHYEQYF.

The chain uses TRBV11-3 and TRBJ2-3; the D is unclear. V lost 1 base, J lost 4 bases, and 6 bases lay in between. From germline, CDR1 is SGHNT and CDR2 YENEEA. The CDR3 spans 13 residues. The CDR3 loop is CASSLAYPDTQYF. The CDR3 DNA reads TGTGCCAGCAGCTTAGCGTACCCAGATACGCAGTATTTT.

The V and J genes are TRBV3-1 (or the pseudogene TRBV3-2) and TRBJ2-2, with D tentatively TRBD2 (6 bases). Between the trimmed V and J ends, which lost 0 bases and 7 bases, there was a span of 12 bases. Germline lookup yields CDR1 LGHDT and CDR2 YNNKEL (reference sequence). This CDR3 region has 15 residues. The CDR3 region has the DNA TGTGCCAGCAGCCAAGATCCCGGTAGCGGCGGGGAGCTGTTTTTT. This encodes CASSQDPGSGGELFF.

This CDR3 is CASSPRASGLMGDTQYF. The DNA for the CDR3 is TGTGCCAGCTCACCACGAGCTAGCGGGCTCATGGGGGATACGCAGTATTTT. The chain recombines TRBV18 with TRBJ2-3; 8 bases agree with TRBD2. The CDR3 has 17 residues. J lost 6 bases, V lost 1 base, and 12 bases had no gene match. The germline V gene encodes CDR1 KGHSH and CDR2 LQKENI.

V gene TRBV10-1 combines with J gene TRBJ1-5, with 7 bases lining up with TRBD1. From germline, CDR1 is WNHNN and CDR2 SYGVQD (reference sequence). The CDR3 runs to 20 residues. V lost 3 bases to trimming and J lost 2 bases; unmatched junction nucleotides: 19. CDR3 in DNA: TGCGCCAGCAGTGACCGAACACGACAGGGAATTAATTTGGGCAATCAGCCCCAGCATTTT. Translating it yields CASSDRTRQGINLGNQPQHF.

DNA for the CDR3: TGTGCCAGCCGTCGGGGGATGAGCACTGAAGCTTTCTTT. This encodes CASRRGMSTEAFF. The chain uses TRBV6-5 and TRBJ1-1; D perhaps matches TRBD1 (5 bases). The V gene lost 8 bases and the J gene lost 4 bases, with 14 bases spanning the gap. Germline V gives CDR1 MNHEY, CDR2 SVGAGI. The CDR3 spans 13 residues.

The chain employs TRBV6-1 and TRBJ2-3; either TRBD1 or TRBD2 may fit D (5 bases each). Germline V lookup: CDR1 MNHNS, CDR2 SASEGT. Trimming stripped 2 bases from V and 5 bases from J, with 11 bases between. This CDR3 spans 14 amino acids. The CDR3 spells CASSELGVGDTQYF. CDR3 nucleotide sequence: TGTGCCAGCAGTGAATTGGGGGTCGGAGATACGCAGTATTTT.

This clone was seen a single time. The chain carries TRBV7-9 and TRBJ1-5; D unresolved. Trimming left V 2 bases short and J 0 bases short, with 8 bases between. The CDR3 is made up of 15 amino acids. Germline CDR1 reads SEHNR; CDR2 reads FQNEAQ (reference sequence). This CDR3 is CASSLHESSNQPQHF. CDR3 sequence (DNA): TGTGCCAGCAGCTTACATGAGAGTAGCAATCAGCCCCAGCATTTT. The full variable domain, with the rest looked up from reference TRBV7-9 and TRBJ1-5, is DTGVSQNPRHKITKRGQNVTFRCDPISEHNRLYWYRQTLGQGPEFLTYFQNEAQLEKSRLLSDRFSAERPKGSFSTLEIQRTEQGDSAMYLCASSLHESSNQPQHFGDGTRLSIL.

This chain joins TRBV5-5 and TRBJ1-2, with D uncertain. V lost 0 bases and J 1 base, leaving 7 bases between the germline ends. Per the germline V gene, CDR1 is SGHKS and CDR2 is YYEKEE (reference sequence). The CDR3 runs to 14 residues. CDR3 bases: TGTGCCAGCAGCTTGGTGCGGGTTAACTATGGCTACACCTTC. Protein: CASSLVRVNYGYTF. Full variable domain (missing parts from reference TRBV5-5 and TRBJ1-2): DAGVTQSPTHLIKTRGQQVTLRCSPISGHKSVSWYQQVLGQGPQFIFQYYEKEERGRGNFPDRFSARQFPNYSSELNVNALLLGDSALYLCASSLVRVNYGYTFGSGTRLTVV.

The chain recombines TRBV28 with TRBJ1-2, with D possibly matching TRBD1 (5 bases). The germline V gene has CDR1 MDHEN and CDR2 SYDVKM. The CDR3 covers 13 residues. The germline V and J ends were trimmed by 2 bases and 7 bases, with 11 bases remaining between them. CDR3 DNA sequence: TGTGCCAGCAGTTTAGGAGGGGTCGGTGGCTACACCTTC. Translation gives CASSLGGVGGYTF.

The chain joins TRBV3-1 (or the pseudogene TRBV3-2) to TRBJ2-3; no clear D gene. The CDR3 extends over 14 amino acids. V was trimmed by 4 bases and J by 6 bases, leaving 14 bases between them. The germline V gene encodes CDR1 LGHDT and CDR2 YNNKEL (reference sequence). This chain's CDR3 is CASSPGPRIDTQYF. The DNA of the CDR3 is TGTGCCAGCAGCCCCGGACCGAGAATTGATACGCAGTATTTT.

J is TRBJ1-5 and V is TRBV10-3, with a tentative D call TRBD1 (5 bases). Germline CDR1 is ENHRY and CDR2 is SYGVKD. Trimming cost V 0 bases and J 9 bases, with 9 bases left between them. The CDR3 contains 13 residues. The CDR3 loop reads CAISESAGRPQHF. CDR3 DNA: TGTGCCATCAGTGAGTCGGCAGGGCGGCCCCAGCATTTT.